This T cell receptor (beta chain) was sequenced in a study of blood T cell repertoires in COVID-19. After removal of 5 bases from V and 6 bases from J, the junction contained 6 bases not matched to a gene. The CDR3 runs to 13 residues. Germline values: CDR1 SGHAT, CDR2 FQNNGV. Adults between roughly 18 and 95 years of age took part from under 30 US areas. Participant reports of clinical history set cohort assignment. The protocol was immunoSEQ multiplex PCR, while the TCRdb copy is restricted to in-frame clones and leaves out a portion. Among around 250,000 clones, around 93% were seen once, and the ten largest hold 1.2%.

This TCR was recovered from a human donor in a cohort exposed to, infected with or recovered from COVID-19 (not recorded which). The donor label of this sample is uncertain. Sequenced sample: PBMCs or T cells enriched from blood (not recorded which). The rearrangement uses TRBV11-2 and TRBJ1-2, with 7 nucleotides matching TRBD1. The CDR3 loop is CASSHTGVDGYTF. The CDR3 nucleotides read TGTGCCAGCAGCCACACAGGGGTGGATGGCTACACCTTC.